This T cell receptor (beta chain) was identified in a study of cytomegalovirus exposure and HLA in healthy donors. Study-wide points: In an earlier analysis, productive rearrangement rates for most beta V segments clustered near 87% or 30%. Investigators reported fewer than 200 TCR beta chains as tied to cytomegalovirus. Confirmation was obtained in vitro that a few CMV-associated chains are specific for CMV antigens.

This clone was counted between two and nine times. Antigen: not known. Use of 60 Vbeta and 13 Jbeta primers characterized the PCR. The repertoire was sequenced with immunoSEQ multiplex PCR; TCRdb's copy has only in-frame clones and lacks some. The profile shows 60,000 to 70,000 clones, around three quarters of them singletons. This TCR was sampled from a woman younger than 45 in good health and CMV-seronegative. The sequenced sample consisted of PBMCs.

The CDR3 region has the DNA TGTGCCAGTTCGACAGGCCGGGTGAACACTGAAGCTTTCTTT. Amino acid sequence: CASSTGRVNTEAFF. The V gene is TRBV6-5, the J gene TRBJ1-1; D is possibly TRBD1 (6 bases). Germline V gene lookup returns CDR1 MNHEY and CDR2 SVGAGI. V shed 9 bases and J shed 0 bases, with 14 bases lying between them. This CDR3 contains 14 residues.